The 16 T cell receptor beta chains below were found in one sample sequenced in a study of a mutant IDH1 vaccine in newly diagnosed glioma. These receptors have no identified antigens. Only in-frame clones appear in the TCRdb table, and some are missing; sequencing was by immunoSEQ multiplex PCR. This repertoire shows roughly 25,000 clones, 79% found once; its top ten account for approximately 8%. The time point: week 11, during vaccination. One vaccine dose held 300 ug of mutant IDH1 20-mer peptide and came with topical imiquimod. This material consisted of PBMCs, taken from a glioma patient whose treatment included an IDH1 peptide vaccine. These receptor sequences come from a middle-aged man with glioma.

V usage is TRBV2 and J usage is TRBJ1-1; 8 bases align to TRBD1. The V gene's germline CDR1 is SNHLY and CDR2 FYNNEI. V shed 3 bases and J 4 bases; nucleotides not matched to a gene: 4. CDR3 length: 14 amino acids. For the CDR3, the DNA is TGTGCCAGCAGTGATCAGGGGGCCGTCACTGAAGCTTTCTTT. Amino acid sequence: CASSDQGAVTEAFF.

The genes are TRBV7-1 and TRBJ2-3; TRBD2 aligns across 10 bases. TRBV7-1 has ORF status, its function being uncertain. With 5 bases clipped from V and 6 bases from J, the junction kept 8 bases outside the gene matches. This CDR3 has 15 residues. CDR3 nucleotide sequence: TGTGCCAGCAGCCGTTCGACTAGCGGGTTTGATACGCAGTATTTT. It is translated as CASSRSTSGFDTQYF.

The CDR3 DNA reads as TGCGCCAGCAGCCAATTTCAGAAAGAAAAACTGTTTTTT. As protein: CASSQFQKEKLFF. V is TRBV4-1 and J is TRBJ1-4; D is unclear. V was trimmed by 2 bases and J by 8 bases, leaving 9 bases between them. The germline CDR1 and CDR2 sequences are MGHRA and YSYEKL. This CDR3 is 13 amino acids long.

Written as DNA, the CDR3 is TGTGCCAGCTACATTTCCGGGAACACTGAAGCTTTCTTT. This codes for CASYISGNTEAFF. V is TRBV28 and J is TRBJ1-1; unclear D gene. The CDR3 extends over 13 amino acids. Per the germline V gene, CDR1 is MDHEN and CDR2 is SYDVKM. V dropped 8 bases and J dropped 1 base, with 11 bases sitting between them.

V and J are TRBV5-5 and TRBJ1-1; D call uncertain. The V end was cut by 2 bases, the J end by 0 bases, with 5 bases between. The CDR3 spans 13 residues. The germline CDR1 and CDR2 sequences are SGHKS and YYEKEE (reference sequence). CDR3 nucleotide sequence: TGTGCCAGCAGCTTTGACGTGAACACTGAAGCTTTCTTT. Encoded protein: CASSFDVNTEAFF.

The V and J genes are TRBV6-5 and TRBJ2-7; the match to TRBD2 covers 8 bases. CDR1 and CDR2 from the germline V gene are MNHEY and SVGAGI. V shed 4 bases and J 4 bases; nucleotides not matched to a gene: 3. CDR3 length: 13 amino acids. CDR3 protein: CASSWASGYEQYV. In DNA, the CDR3 is TGTGCCAGCAGTTGGGCTAGCGGGTACGAGCAGTACGTC.

The chain links TRBV5-1 to TRBJ2-7, with D possibly matching TRBD1 (7 bases). In germline, CDR1 is SGHRS, CDR2 YFSETQ. The CDR3 has 14 residues. Trimming took off 1 base at V and 4 bases at J, with 12 bases between the two ends. The CDR3, as DNA: TGCGCCAGCAGCTTGATAGCAGGGGGGTACGAGCAGTACGTC. Amino acid sequence: CASSLIAGGYEQYV.

This chain links TRBV5-1 with TRBJ1-2; TRBD1 is a possible D gene (5 bases). This CDR3 contains 13 residues. With 2 bases removed from V and 4 bases from J, the gap between germline ends came to 9 bases. CDR1 is SGHRS, CDR2 YFSETQ, per germline. CDR3 DNA sequence: TGCGCCAGCAGCTTACAGGACACCTATGGCTACACCTTC. Amino acid sequence: CASSLQDTYGYTF. Drawing the rest from reference TRBV5-1 and TRBJ1-2, the complete variable domain is KAGVTQTPRYLIKTRGQQVTLSCSPISGHRSVSWYQQTPGQGLQFLFEYFSETQRNKGNFPGRFSGRQFSNSRSEMNVSTLELGDSALYLCASSLQDTYGYTFGSGTRLTVV.

This clone appeared once. The chain recombines TRBV21-1 with TRBJ1-4; TRBD1 reflects the table's D call only, with no check against the DNA. TRBV21-1 is noted as a pseudogene. This CDR3 comprises 17 residues. In DNA, the CDR3 is TGTGCCAGCAGCAAGGCTCAGGGGGCAGCAACTAATGAAAAACTGTTTTTT. Protein: CASSKAQGAATNEKLFF.

The chain links TRBV7-9 to TRBJ1-2, with TRBD1 matching 8 bases. The CDR3 length is 14 residues. Germline assignment: CDR1 SEHNR and CDR2 FQNEAQ (reference sequence). J lost 4 bases, V lost 4 bases, and 5 bases had no gene match. The CDR3 DNA is TGTGCCAGCAGCTCAGGGGGCAGTGGCTATGGCTACACCTTC. It specifies CASSSGGSGYGYTF. Looking up the rest from reference TRBV7-9 and TRBJ1-2 gives the full variable domain: DTGVSQNPRHKITKRGQNVTFRCDPISEHNRLYWYRQTLGQGPEFLTYFQNEAQLEKSRLLSDRFSAERPKGSFSTLEIQRTEQGDSAMYLCASSSGGSGYGYTFGSGTRLTVV.

The chain uses TRBV12-1 and TRBJ2-7; the table's D call, TRBD2, has no DNA check behind it. TRBV12-1 is marked as a pseudogene. This CDR3 is 15 amino acids long. CDR3 loop: CASSFAASGTDEQYF. For the CDR3, the DNA is TGTGCCAGCAGCTTTGCGGCTAGCGGGACCGACGAGCAGTACTTC.

The J gene is TRBJ2-2, the V gene TRBV19, with 10 bases lining up with TRBD1. The CDR3 is 13 amino acids. The V segment lost 5 bases and the J segment 11 bases; nucleotides outside the gene matches: 5. The germline V gene encodes CDR1 LNHDA and CDR2 SQIVND (reference sequence). CDR3 in amino acids: CASSPWDRGELFF. The CDR3 nucleotides are TGTGCCAGTAGTCCTTGGGACAGGGGCGAGCTGTTTTTT.

The rearrangement joins TRBV4-3 to TRBJ2-4; TRBD1 is a possible D gene (7 bases). The CDR3 covers 14 residues. V lost 1 base, J lost 9 bases, and 13 bases lay in between. Germline lookup yields CDR1 LGHNA and CDR2 YSLEER. CDR3 residues: CASSQGPQGGIQYF. The DNA of the CDR3 is TGCGCCAGCAGCCAAGGTCCCCAGGGGGGCATTCAGTACTTC.

The chain uses TRBV6-1 and TRBJ2-3, with D unclear. V lost 3 bases, J lost 1 base, and 5 bases lay in between. The germline CDR1 and CDR2 sequences are MNHNS and SASEGT. The CDR3 runs to 13 residues. The CDR3 loop reads CASSDERTDTQYF. The CDR3 nucleotides are TGTGCCAGCAGTGACGAGCGCACAGATACGCAGTATTTT.

This clone was seen a single time. This chain uses TRBV9 with TRBJ1-2, with 7 bases that match TRBD1. This CDR3 comprises 15 residues. The V and J ends lost 0 bases and 3 bases, in that order; junction bases with no gene match: 5. The germline V gene has CDR1 SGDLS and CDR2 YYNGEE. The CDR3 nucleotides read TGTGCCAGCAGCGTAGGACAGGGCGGGTACTATGGCTACACCTTC. Translated: CASSVGQGGYYGYTF.

This sequence joins TRBV12-5 and TRBJ1-3; D possibly corresponds to TRBD1 (6 bases). This CDR3 comprises 14 residues. CDR1 LGHNT and CDR2 FRNRAP come from the germline V gene. V was cut by 4 bases and J by 3 bases, with 10 bases left in between. CDR3 in DNA: TGTGCTAGTGGTTCCGGACAGCTTGGAAACACCATATATTTT. Translated: CASGSGQLGNTIYF.